The sequence of this TCR beta chain was determined in a study of blood T cell repertoires in COVID-19. For the study at large: COVID-19 samples, acute and convalescent, were from the United States, Italy and Spain. T cells, B-cell-depleted T cells, or PBMCs supplied cDNA or gDNA.

The trim removed 1 base at V and 6 bases at J, leaving 6 bases unmatched. CDR3 length equals 14 residues. Profiling relied on immunoSEQ multiplex PCR, and the TCRdb table lists in-frame clones only, not all of them. The sample contains 270,000 or so clones, around 86% of which appear only once. This clone was found a few times. The chain joins TRBV5-3 to TRBJ2-7, with 8 bases matching TRBD1. TRBV5-3 is an ORF for which the function is uncertain. Sequencing was done on a sample of peripheral blood. This sequence was found in a woman aged 35 to 49 who had recovered from COVID-19. CDR3 nucleotide sequence: TGTGCCAGAAGCTTGATGGACAGGGTTGGCGAGCAGTACTTC. Translating gives CARSLMDRVGEQYF.